The next 4 T cell receptor beta chains were all read from a single sample in a study of shared clonotypes between healthy human individuals. TCRdb keeps only in-frame clones here, not all; method: immunoSEQ multiplex PCR. The sample records about 960,000 clones, around three quarters being singletons. The sequenced material came from memory CD4+ T cells sorted from blood. The subset is: CD45RA-negative fraction. The receptors derive from a man aged 18 to 30 in good health.

The chain combines TRBV2 with TRBJ1-2; D is ambiguous. The CDR3 length is 14 residues. Per germline, CDR1 SNHLY and CDR2 FYNNEI. V was cut by 0 bases and J by 0 bases, with 5 bases left in between. The CDR3 here is CASSEAKPNYGYTF. The CDR3 DNA reads TGTGCCAGCAGTGAAGCGAAACCTAACTATGGCTACACCTTC.

This sequence joins TRBV10-2 and TRBJ2-5; D ambiguous. The CDR3 contains 15 residues. V was clipped by 3 bases and J by 0 bases, with 11 bases between them. Germline values: CDR1 WSHSY, CDR2 SAAADI. The CDR3: CASSDEQTYQETQYF. CDR3 bases: TGCGCCAGCAGTGACGAGCAGACGTACCAAGAGACCCAGTACTTC.

J is TRBJ2-3 and V is TRBV6-5; 10 bases are shared with TRBD1. Germline V gene lookup returns CDR1 MNHEY and CDR2 SVGAGI. CDR3 size: 15 residues. The J segment lost 6 bases and the V segment lost 4 bases, leaving 7 bases of the junction unmatched. The CDR3 DNA reads TGTGCCAGCAGTTCCCCGGGACAGGGGTACGATACGCAGTATTTT. It is translated as CASSSPGQGYDTQYF.

This clone was recorded a few times. The chain recombines TRBV7-2 with TRBJ1-2; D remains unclear. Trimming removed 3 bases from V and 7 bases from J, with 12 bases in between. Per the germline V gene, CDR1 is SGHTA and CDR2 is FQGNSA. This CDR3 contains 13 residues. Here the CDR3 DNA reads TGTGCCAGCAGCTTCCGCACACGGGGTGGCTACACCTTC. Its translation: CASSFRTRGGYTF. The whole variable domain, remainder taken from reference TRBV7-2 and TRBJ1-2, is GAGVSQSPSNKVTEKGKDVELRCDPISGHTALYWYRQSLGQGLEFLIYFQGNSAPDKSGLPSDRFSAERTGGSVSTLTIQRTQQEDSAVYLCASSFRTRGGYTFGSGTRLTVV.